This entry is about one TCR beta chain. The sample belongs to a study of ipilimumab plus nivolumab after autologous stem cell transplantation. The data were produced by immunoSEQ multiplex PCR, yet TCRdb's version contains in-frame clones alone and is incomplete. Of about 22,000 clones in the sample, 75% to 85% are singletons; the top ten hold around 18%. This CDR3 region has 15 residues. Germline V CDR1 and CDR2: ENHRY, SYGVKD. V shed 3 bases and J shed 4 bases, with 12 bases lying between them. Dosing: nivolumab 3 mg/kg IV, weeks 1, 4, 7, 10, then every two weeks to week 26. The J gene is TRBJ1-4, the V gene TRBV10-3; the D gene is possibly TRBD1 (5 bases). This specimen consisted of PBMCs, obtained in a trial of ipilimumab plus nivolumab as post-transplant consolidation. The TCR sequence derives from a male donor with diffuse large B-cell lymphoma. This chain's CDR3 is CAISDLGGDNEKLFF. For the CDR3, the DNA is TGTGCCATCAGTGATCTGGGGGGAGATAATGAAAAACTGTTTTTT.